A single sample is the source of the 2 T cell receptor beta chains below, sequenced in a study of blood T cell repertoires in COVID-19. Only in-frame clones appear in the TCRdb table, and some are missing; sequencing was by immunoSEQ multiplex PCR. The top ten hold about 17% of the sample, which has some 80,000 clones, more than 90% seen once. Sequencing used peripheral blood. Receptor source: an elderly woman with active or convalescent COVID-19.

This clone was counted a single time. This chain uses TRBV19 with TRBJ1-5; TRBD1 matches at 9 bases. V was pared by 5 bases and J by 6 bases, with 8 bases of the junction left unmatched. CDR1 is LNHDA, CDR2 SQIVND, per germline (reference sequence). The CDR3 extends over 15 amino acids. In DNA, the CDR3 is TGTGCCAGTAGTGAGGGACAGGGCGTAGGTCAGCCCCAGCATTTT. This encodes CASSEGQGVGQPQHF.

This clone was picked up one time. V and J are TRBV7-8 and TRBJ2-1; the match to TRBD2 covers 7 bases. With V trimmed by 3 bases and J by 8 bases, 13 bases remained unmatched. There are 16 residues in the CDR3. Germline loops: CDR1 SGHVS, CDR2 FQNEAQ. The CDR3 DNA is TGTGCCAGCAGCTTCCTAGCGGCCAACGTCAGGCATGAGCAGTTCTTC. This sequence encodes CASSFLAANVRHEQFF.